These T cell receptor beta chains were read from a single sample in a study of neurological immune-mediated disorders. TCRdb independently ran MiXCR on the 5' RACE reads; one entry per CDR3 protein. The data show approximately 65,000 distinct CDR3 sequences, approximately 4.2% seen once. Sequencing used PBMCs. The origin of the receptors is a man between 50 and 59 years old with multiple sclerosis. The CDR3 runs from the conserved cysteine through the conserved F or W. The D gene is left open where the match is weak. A row's size may be missing; if present it is once, few, many or a size class.

clone size: many; V gene: TRBV29-1; J gene: TRBJ2-2; D gene: NA; CDR3 DNA: TGCAGCGCACAGGGAATCCAGGGCACCGGGGAGCTGTTTTTT; CDR3 protein: CSAQGIQGTGELFF
clone size: many; V gene: TRBV20-1; J gene: TRBJ2-4; D gene: NA; CDR3 DNA: TGCAGTGCTAGAGCGGAGAGACAAGGAAACATTCAGTACTTC; CDR3 protein: CSARAERQGNIQYF
clone size: many; V gene: TRBV20-1; J gene: TRBJ1-4; D gene: NA; CDR3 DNA: TGCAGTGCTACAAGCCGGGCACATGGGGAAAAACTGTTTTTT; CDR3 protein: CSATSRAHGEKLFF
clone size: many; V gene: TRBV7-2; J gene: TRBJ2-1; D gene: TRBD1; CDR3 DNA: TGTGCCAGCAGCCGGACAGGGAGAGAAGGCAATGAGCAGTTCTTC; CDR3 protein: CASSRTGREGNEQFF
clone size: many; V gene: TRBV10-1; J gene: TRBJ2-5; D gene: NA; CDR3 DNA: TGCGCCAGCAGTGAGGCTCACCAAGAGACCCAGTACTTC; CDR3 protein: CASSEAHQETQYF
clone size: many; V gene: TRBV5-1; J gene: TRBJ2-7; D gene: TRBD1; CDR3 DNA: TGCGCCAGCAGCTCGACTTTTGCCGGGACAGGGTTATACGAGCAGTACTTC; CDR3 protein: CASSSTFAGTGLYEQYF
clone size: many; V gene: TRBV4-1; J gene: TRBJ2-2; D gene: NA; CDR3 DNA: TGCGCCAGCAGCCAAGCCGGGGGCGGCAACACCGGGGAGCTGTTTTTT; CDR3 protein: CASSQAGGGNTGELFF
clone size: few; V gene: TRBV12-3/TRBV12-4; J gene: TRBJ1-5; D gene: TRBD1; CDR3 DNA: TGTGCCAGCAGTTACAGGGGAAGCAATAAGCCCCAGAATTTT; CDR3 protein: CASSYRGSNKPQNF
clone size: many; V gene: TRBV5-1; J gene: TRBJ1-2; D gene: TRBD1; CDR3 DNA: TGCGCCAGCAGCTTGTTCCCTTCAACAGGGGACGGCTACACCTTC; CDR3 protein: CASSLFPSTGDGYTF
clone size: many; V gene: TRBV5-1; J gene: TRBJ1-2; D gene: NA; CDR3 DNA: TGCGCCAGCAGCTTGGACCGAGCCTATGGCTACACCTTC; CDR3 protein: CASSLDRAYGYTF
clone size: many; V gene: TRBV20-1; J gene: TRBJ1-2; D gene: NA; CDR3 DNA: TGCAGTGCTAGAGAGGGGAGCGGGTGGCCCTATGGCTACACCTTC; CDR3 protein: CSAREGSGWPYGYTF
clone size: many; V gene: TRBV20-1; J gene: TRBJ1-1; D gene: NA; CDR3 DNA: TGCAGTGCTAGAGATAGGGGGAACACTGAAGCTTTCTTT; CDR3 protein: CSARDRGNTEAFF
clone size: many; V gene: TRBV7-2; J gene: TRBJ1-2; D gene: NA; CDR3 DNA: TGTGCCAGCAGCAAGGACCTACACTATGGCTACACCTTC; CDR3 protein: CASSKDLHYGYTF
clone size: many; V gene: TRBV7-8; J gene: TRBJ2-5; D gene: TRBD1; CDR3 DNA: TGTGCCAGCAGCAGGGACAGACAAGAGACCCAGTACTTC; CDR3 protein: CASSRDRQETQYF
clone size: many; V gene: TRBV4-3; J gene: TRBJ2-1; D gene: TRBD2; CDR3 DNA: TGCGCCAGCAGCCAAGATTCGAGCGGGGCATACAATGAGCAGTTCTTC; CDR3 protein: CASSQDSSGAYNEQFF
clone size: many; V gene: TRBV5-1; J gene: TRBJ1-1; D gene: NA; CDR3 DNA: TGCGCCAGCAGCTTGAGGGGGGGCACTGAAGCTTTCTTT; CDR3 protein: CASSLRGGTEAFF
clone size: many; V gene: TRBV5-1; J gene: TRBJ2-2; D gene: NA; CDR3 DNA: TGCGCCAGCAGCCCGGGACACATGAACACCGGGGAGCTGTTTTTT; CDR3 protein: CASSPGHMNTGELFF
clone size: few; V gene: TRBV6-5; J gene: TRBJ1-6; D gene: NA; CDR3 DNA: TGTGCCAGCAGTCAACCAGGGAAAGGGTATAATTCACCCCTACACTTT; CDR3 protein: CASSQPGKGYNSPLHF
clone size: NA; V gene: TRBV6-1; J gene: TRBJ2-2; D gene: NA; CDR3 DNA: TGTGCCAGCAGGGAAGGGGGGTACACCGGGGAGCTGTTTTTT; CDR3 protein: CASREGGYTGELFF
clone size: many; V gene: TRBV5-1; J gene: TRBJ2-2; D gene: TRBD2; CDR3 DNA: TGCGCCAGCAGCTTCGGGACTAGCCTCCCCGGGGAGCTGTTTTTT; CDR3 protein: CASSFGTSLPGELFF
clone size: many; V gene: TRBV20-1; J gene: TRBJ1-1; D gene: NA; CDR3 DNA: TGCAGTGCTAGACTCGGCCGGTTGAACACTGAAGCTTTCTTT; CDR3 protein: CSARLGRLNTEAFF
clone size: many; V gene: TRBV7-2; J gene: TRBJ1-4; D gene: TRBD1; CDR3 DNA: TGTGCCAGCAGCTTAGTTCAGGGGGCGGTTAATGAAAAACTGTTTTTT; CDR3 protein: CASSLVQGAVNEKLFF
clone size: many; V gene: TRBV20-1; J gene: TRBJ2-5; D gene: NA; CDR3 DNA: TGCAGTGGGCAGGGAAACCAAGAGACCCAGTACTTC; CDR3 protein: CSGQGNQETQYF
clone size: many; V gene: TRBV6-5; J gene: TRBJ1-2; D gene: TRBD1; CDR3 DNA: TGTGCCAGCAGTTACTACCGACAGGGTGGCGGCTACACCTTC; CDR3 protein: CASSYYRQGGGYTF
clone size: few; V gene: TRBV5-6; J gene: TRBJ1-1; D gene: NA; CDR3 DNA: TGTGCCAGCAGCTTGAACAGGGCTGAAGCTTTCTTT; CDR3 protein: CASSLNRAEAFF
clone size: NA; V gene: TRBV20-1; J gene: TRBJ1-5; D gene: NA; CDR3 DNA: TGCAGTGCTAGAGATCTCAGGTTTAGCAATCAGCCCCAGAATTTT; CDR3 protein: CSARDLRFSNQPQNF
clone size: many; V gene: TRBV7-9; J gene: TRBJ1-2; D gene: NA; CDR3 DNA: TGTGCCAGCAGCTTAGCGCTCACGGGGGCTTATGGCTACACCTTC; CDR3 protein: CASSLALTGAYGYTF
clone size: many; V gene: TRBV7-3; J gene: TRBJ2-2; D gene: NA; CDR3 DNA: TGTGCCAGCAGCTGGGGGGTGAACACCGGGGAGCTGTTTTTT; CDR3 protein: CASSWGVNTGELFF
clone size: NA; V gene: TRBV11-2; J gene: TRBJ2-1; D gene: TRBD1; CDR3 DNA: TGTGCCAGCAGCTTAGTAGGGACAGGGGCCAATGAGCAGTTCTTC; CDR3 protein: CASSLVGTGANEQFF
clone size: few; V gene: TRBV28; J gene: TRBJ1-2; D gene: NA; CDR3 DNA: TGTGCCAGCAGTTTTATGAGGGGCGTCTATGGCTACACCTTC; CDR3 protein: CASSFMRGVYGYTF
clone size: many; V gene: TRBV7-9; J gene: TRBJ1-1; D gene: TRBD1; CDR3 DNA: TGTGCCAGCAGCTTCCCTGGACAGGGGACAAGGGCTGAAGCTTTCTTT; CDR3 protein: CASSFPGQGTRAEAFF
clone size: many; V gene: TRBV21-1; J gene: TRBJ2-5; D gene: NA; CDR3 DNA: TGTGCCAGCAGCAAACAAGCTCGGCCCAGCCTGGGGTGTATGCGGGGGATAGAGACCCAGTACTTC; CDR3 protein: CASSKQARPSLGCMRGIETQYF
clone size: many; V gene: TRBV6-2/TRBV6-3; J gene: TRBJ1-2; D gene: NA; CDR3 DNA: TGTGCCAGCTCAGGAACTTATGGCTACACCTTC; CDR3 protein: CASSGTYGYTF
clone size: many; V gene: TRBV5-8; J gene: TRBJ1-1; D gene: TRBD1; CDR3 DNA: TGTGCCAGCAGCTGGAGGGACAGGGGCCACACTGAAGCTTTCTTT; CDR3 protein: CASSWRDRGHTEAFF
clone size: many; V gene: TRBV7-2; J gene: TRBJ1-2; D gene: TRBD1; CDR3 DNA: TGTGCCAGCAGCTTAACGGGGACAGACTATGGCTACACCTTC; CDR3 protein: CASSLTGTDYGYTF
clone size: many; V gene: TRBV10-2; J gene: TRBJ2-3; D gene: NA; CDR3 DNA: TGCGCCAGCAGTCGTCAGGACACAGATACGCAGTATTTT; CDR3 protein: CASSRQDTDTQYF
clone size: many; V gene: TRBV5-1; J gene: TRBJ2-5; D gene: NA; CDR3 DNA: TGCGCCAGCAGCTTGGGCGGGCCTGGGGAGACCCAGTACTTC; CDR3 protein: CASSLGGPGETQYF
clone size: many; V gene: TRBV5-1; J gene: TRBJ1-4; D gene: NA; CDR3 DNA: TGCGCCAGCAGCTCCGGACCCTTTAATGAAAAACTGTTTTTT; CDR3 protein: CASSSGPFNEKLFF
clone size: many; V gene: TRBV12-3/TRBV12-4; J gene: TRBJ1-1; D gene: NA; CDR3 DNA: TGTGCCAGCAGTAGTACGTCCGCCGTTGAAGCTTTCTTT; CDR3 protein: CASSSTSAVEAFF
clone size: many; V gene: TRBV4-1; J gene: TRBJ2-1; D gene: TRBD1; CDR3 DNA: TGCGCCAGCAGCCCGTCGACAGGGCATGAGCAGTTCTTC; CDR3 protein: CASSPSTGHEQFF
clone size: NA; V gene: TRBV25-1; J gene: TRBJ1-2; D gene: NA; CDR3 DNA: TGTGCCAGCAGTGAATCCGCCAGGCATGGCTACACCTTC; CDR3 protein: CASSESARHGYTF
clone size: many; V gene: TRBV7-2; J gene: TRBJ2-2; D gene: NA; CDR3 DNA: TGTGCCAGCAGCTTAGTACCAGGGGTCACCGGGGAGCTGTTTTTT; CDR3 protein: CASSLVPGVTGELFF
clone size: many; V gene: TRBV4-1; J gene: TRBJ1-3; D gene: NA; CDR3 DNA: TGCGCCAGCAGCCCCCCTTGGGAGGCTGGAAACACCATATATTTT; CDR3 protein: CASSPPWEAGNTIYF
clone size: few; V gene: TRBV20-1; J gene: TRBJ1-2; D gene: TRBD1; CDR3 DNA: TGCAGTGCCCGACAGGGGGGCTATGGCTACACCTTC; CDR3 protein: CSARQGGYGYTF
clone size: many; V gene: TRBV3-1; J gene: TRBJ2-2; D gene: NA; CDR3 DNA: TGTGCCAGCAGCCAAGATCTGCGGAACGGGGAGCTGTTTTTT; CDR3 protein: CASSQDLRNGELFF
clone size: many; V gene: TRBV7-2; J gene: TRBJ2-1; D gene: NA; CDR3 DNA: TGTGCCAGCAGCTTAGGATTCCTTAAGCCGTTCTTC; CDR3 protein: CASSLGFLKPFF
clone size: many; V gene: TRBV4-2; J gene: TRBJ1-3; D gene: TRBD1; CDR3 DNA: TGTGCCAGCAGCCAAGTAACTTTCTTGGGACAGGTCTCTGGAAACACCATATATTTT; CDR3 protein: CASSQVTFLGQVSGNTIYF
clone size: many; V gene: TRBV5-1; J gene: TRBJ1-6; D gene: NA; CDR3 DNA: TGCGCCAGCAGCTTGGCCGAGGTAGCCAGTTCACCCCTCCACTTT; CDR3 protein: CASSLAEVASSPLHF
clone size: many; V gene: TRBV3-1; J gene: TRBJ2-3; D gene: TRBD2; CDR3 DNA: TGTGCCAGCAGCCCGGCCCCGGGGGGGCCAGATACGCAGTATTTT; CDR3 protein: CASSPAPGGPDTQYF
clone size: many; V gene: TRBV29-1; J gene: TRBJ1-1; D gene: NA; CDR3 DNA: TGCAGCGTTGATCGAATGGCTGAAGCTTTCTTT; CDR3 protein: CSVDRMAEAFF
clone size: many; V gene: TRBV20-1; J gene: TRBJ1-5; D gene: TRBD1; CDR3 DNA: TGCAGTGCTAGATCAGGGGGAGGTAGCAATCAGCCCCAGCATTTT; CDR3 protein: CSARSGGGSNQPQHF
clone size: many; V gene: TRBV5-1; J gene: TRBJ1-2; D gene: NA; CDR3 DNA: TGCGCCAGCAGCTTGGGGGATTCTAACTATGGCTACACCTTC; CDR3 protein: CASSLGDSNYGYTF
clone size: many; V gene: TRBV5-4; J gene: TRBJ2-5; D gene: TRBD2; CDR3 DNA: TGTGCCAGCAGCTTGGTGACTAGCGGGGTCGAGACCCAGTACTTC; CDR3 protein: CASSLVTSGVETQYF
clone size: many; V gene: TRBV11-2; J gene: TRBJ2-7; D gene: NA; CDR3 DNA: TGTGCCAGCAGCTACCAGGGGTCTAACTACGAGCAGTACTTC; CDR3 protein: CASSYQGSNYEQYF
clone size: NA; V gene: TRBV20-1; J gene: TRBJ2-1; D gene: NA; CDR3 DNA: TGCAGTGCTCCACTTTCTAGCTCCTACAATGAGCAGTTCTTC; CDR3 protein: CSAPLSSSYNEQFF
clone size: many; V gene: TRBV7-2; J gene: TRBJ2-1; D gene: NA; CDR3 DNA: TGTGCCAGCAGCTTAGTTGGGTCAGTAGCTTACAATGAGCAGTTCTTC; CDR3 protein: CASSLVGSVAYNEQFF
clone size: many; V gene: TRBV5-1; J gene: TRBJ2-4; D gene: TRBD1; CDR3 DNA: TGCGCCAGCAGCGACCATCGACAGGGTGGGGTTTGGATTCAGTACTTC; CDR3 protein: CASSDHRQGGVWIQYF
clone size: many; V gene: TRBV12-3/TRBV12-4; J gene: TRBJ2-7; D gene: NA; CDR3 DNA: TGTGCCAGCGGAACAGGATCCTACGAGCAGTACTTC; CDR3 protein: CASGTGSYEQYF
clone size: many; V gene: TRBV4-1; J gene: TRBJ1-2; D gene: NA; CDR3 DNA: TGCGCCAGCAGCCAAGACCTGGGGGGGCGCGGCTACACCTTC; CDR3 protein: CASSQDLGGRGYTF
clone size: many; V gene: TRBV18; J gene: TRBJ2-7; D gene: TRBD1; CDR3 DNA: TGTGCCAGCTCACCACGATCAGGGGGTGAGCAGTACTTC; CDR3 protein: CASSPRSGGEQYF